This T cell receptor beta chain was captured by sequencing in a study of blood T cell repertoires in COVID-19. The overall study: The United States, Italy and Spain were the sources of the acute and convalescent COVID-19 samples. Sample material is recorded as cDNA or gDNA derived from T cells, B-cell-depleted T cells, or PBMCs.

This CDR3 is built from 16 residues. CDR1 SGHTA and CDR2 FQGNSA come from the germline V gene. The germline V and J ends were trimmed by 1 base and 6 bases, with 16 bases remaining between them. Per the original methods: The authors estimated nucleated cell counts from reference gene primer amplification. The repertoire was sequenced with immunoSEQ multiplex PCR; TCRdb's copy has only in-frame clones and lacks some. V, J and clone size reflect that table, while D and trimming were determined from the DNA. The sample gives some 80,000 clones, 80% to 85% of which show up once; roughly two fifths is in the top ten.

Material: peripheral blood. The chain couples TRBV7-2 to TRBJ1-5; D perhaps matches TRBD1 (5 bases). The TCR sequence derives from a man at least 80 years old with acute or convalescent COVID-19. The chain's CDR3 is CASSLGGASEGQPQHF. CDR3 in DNA: TGTGCCAGCAGCTTAGGCGGGGCCAGCGAGGGTCAGCCCCAGCATTTT.